The present TCR beta chain was sequenced within a study of human T cells and chemical hapten exposure. This clonotype was seen ten or more times. TCRdb used MiXCR to reprocess the RACE reads, holding one entry per CDR3 protein. Altogether a few hundred thousand distinct CDR3 sequences are present, more than 5% being singletons, with the ten largest covering around 5.6%. Stated time point: patch test 2, 6 weeks after DPC sensitization. Sample treatment: therapeutic diphenylcyclopropenone sensitization with weekly scalp DPC. CDR3 length equals 14 residues. Trimming left V 4 bases short and J 5 bases short, with 9 bases between. Germline V lookup: CDR1 SNHLY, CDR2 FYNNEI.

The chain carries TRBV2 and TRBJ1-6, with D hard to call. Material: whole blood, obtained in connection with sensitization to the hapten diphenylcyclopropenone (DPC). This TCR came from a woman under 30 with alopecia areata. Some clones in this sample may be carry-over from other donors' samples. The CDR3 here is CASSVLRNNSPLHF. In DNA form, the CDR3 reads TGTGCCAGCAGTGTGTTACGAAATAATTCACCCCTCCACTTT.